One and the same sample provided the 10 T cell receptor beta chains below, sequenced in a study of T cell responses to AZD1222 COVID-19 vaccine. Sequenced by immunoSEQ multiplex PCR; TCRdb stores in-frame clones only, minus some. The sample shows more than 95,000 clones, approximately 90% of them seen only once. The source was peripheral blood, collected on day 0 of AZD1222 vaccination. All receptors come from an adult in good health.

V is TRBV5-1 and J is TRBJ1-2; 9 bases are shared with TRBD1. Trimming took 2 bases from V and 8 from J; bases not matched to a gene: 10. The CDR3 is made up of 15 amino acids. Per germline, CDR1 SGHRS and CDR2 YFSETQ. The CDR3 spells CASSFGTGFAGGYTF. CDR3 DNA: TGCGCCAGCAGCTTTGGGACAGGGTTCGCGGGAGGCTACACCTTC. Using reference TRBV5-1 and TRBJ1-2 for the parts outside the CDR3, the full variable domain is KAGVTQTPRYLIKTRGQQVTLSCSPISGHRSVSWYQQTPGQGLQFLFEYFSETQRNKGNFPGRFSGRQFSNSRSEMNVSTLELGDSALYLCASSFGTGFAGGYTFGSGTRLTVV.

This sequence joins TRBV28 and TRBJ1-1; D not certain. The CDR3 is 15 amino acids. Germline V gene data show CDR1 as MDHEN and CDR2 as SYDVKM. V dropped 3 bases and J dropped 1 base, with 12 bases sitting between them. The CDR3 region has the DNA TGTGCCAGCAGTTTCGCACCAACACAGAACACTGAAGCTTTCTTT. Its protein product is CASSFAPTQNTEAFF.

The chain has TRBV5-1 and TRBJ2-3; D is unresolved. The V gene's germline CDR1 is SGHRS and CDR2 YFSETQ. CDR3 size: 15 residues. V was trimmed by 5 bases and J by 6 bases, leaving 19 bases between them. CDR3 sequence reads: CASRPSGPGVDTQYF. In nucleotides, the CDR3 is TGCGCCAGCAGACCGTCTGGGCCGGGTGTGGATACGCAGTATTTT.

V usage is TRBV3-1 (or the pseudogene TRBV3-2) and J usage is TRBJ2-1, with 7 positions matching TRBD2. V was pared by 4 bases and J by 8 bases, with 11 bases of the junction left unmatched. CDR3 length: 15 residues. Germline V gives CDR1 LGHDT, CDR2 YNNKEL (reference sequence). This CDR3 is CASSLDGAGDDEQFF. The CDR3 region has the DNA TGTGCCAGCAGCCTGGATGGGGCGGGGGACGATGAGCAGTTCTTC.

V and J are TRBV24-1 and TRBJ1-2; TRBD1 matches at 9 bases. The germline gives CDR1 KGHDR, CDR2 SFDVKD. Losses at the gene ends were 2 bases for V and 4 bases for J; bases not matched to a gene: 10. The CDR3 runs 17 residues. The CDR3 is CATSDSTGTGSSYGYTF. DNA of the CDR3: TGTGCCACCAGTGATTCAACCGGGACAGGGTCTTCCTATGGCTACACCTTC.

This CDR3 is CASSLWAGGAQETQYF. The CDR3 DNA reads as TGTGCCAGCAGTTTATGGGCGGGAGGTGCCCAAGAGACCCAGTACTTC. The chain links TRBV28 to TRBJ2-5; 8 positions agree with TRBD2. Germline-derived CDR1 and CDR2 are MDHEN and SYDVKM. This CDR3 has 16 residues. V trimming: 0 bases; J trimming: 1 base; junction bases outside the gene matches: 4.

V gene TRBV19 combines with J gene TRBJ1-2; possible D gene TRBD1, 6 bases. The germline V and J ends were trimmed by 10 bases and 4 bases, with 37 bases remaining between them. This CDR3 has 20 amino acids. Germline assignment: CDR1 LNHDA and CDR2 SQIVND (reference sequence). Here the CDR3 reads CANSLGRGGARVAHFYGYTF. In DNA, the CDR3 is TGTGCCAACTCACTCGGCAGGGGAGGGGCCCGGGTTGCCCATTTCTATGGCTACACCTTC.

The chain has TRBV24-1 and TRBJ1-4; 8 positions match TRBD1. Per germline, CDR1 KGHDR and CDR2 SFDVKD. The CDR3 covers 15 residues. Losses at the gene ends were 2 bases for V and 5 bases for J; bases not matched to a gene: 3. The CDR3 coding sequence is TGTGCCACCAGTGATTCACGGACAGGGAATGAAAAACTGTTTTTT. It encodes CATSDSRTGNEKLFF.

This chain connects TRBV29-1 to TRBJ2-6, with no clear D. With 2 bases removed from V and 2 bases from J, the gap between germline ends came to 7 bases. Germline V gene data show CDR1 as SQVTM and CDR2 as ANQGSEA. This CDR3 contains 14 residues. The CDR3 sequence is CSVERWTGANVLTF. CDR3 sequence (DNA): TGCAGCGTTGAAAGGTGGACTGGGGCCAACGTCCTGACTTTC.

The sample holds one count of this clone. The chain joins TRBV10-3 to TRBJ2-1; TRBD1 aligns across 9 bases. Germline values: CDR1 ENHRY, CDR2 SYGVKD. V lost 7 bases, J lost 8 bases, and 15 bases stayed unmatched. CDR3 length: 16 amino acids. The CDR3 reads CAITSGLGQGVDEQFF. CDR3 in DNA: TGTGCCATCACTAGCGGTTTGGGACAGGGCGTCGATGAGCAGTTCTTC.